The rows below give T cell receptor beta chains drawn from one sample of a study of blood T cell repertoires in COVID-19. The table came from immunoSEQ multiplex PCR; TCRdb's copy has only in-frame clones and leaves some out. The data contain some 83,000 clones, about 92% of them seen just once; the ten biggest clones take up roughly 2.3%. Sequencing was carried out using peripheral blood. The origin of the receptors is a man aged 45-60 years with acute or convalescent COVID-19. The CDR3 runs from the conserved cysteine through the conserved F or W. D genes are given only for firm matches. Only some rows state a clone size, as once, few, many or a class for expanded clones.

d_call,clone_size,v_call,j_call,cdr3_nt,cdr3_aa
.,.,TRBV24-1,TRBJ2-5,TGTGCCACCAGTGACCCGCACAGGGGAGGCCAAGAGACCCAGTACTTC,CATSDPHRGGQETQYF
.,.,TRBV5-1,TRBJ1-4,TGCGCCAGCAGCTTGGCCGCTACCTCGGATGAAAAACTGTTTTTT,CASSLAATSDEKLFF
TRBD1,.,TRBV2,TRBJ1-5,TGTGCCAGCAGTGTAAGACAGGGTTTGATGCCCCAGCATTTT,CASSVRQGLMPQHF
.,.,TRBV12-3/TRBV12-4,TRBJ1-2,TGTGCCAGCAGTTTTATTAGTGCCTATGGCTACACCTTC,CASSFISAYGYTF
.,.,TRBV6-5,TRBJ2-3,TGTGCCAGCAGTTCTCCGGGGGTCACAGATACGCAGTATTTT,CASSSPGVTDTQYF
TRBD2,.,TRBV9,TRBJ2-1,TGTGCCAGCAGCGTAGAAGGCGGGGGAGGGACTAGCCCCTACAATGAGCAGTTCTTC,CASSVEGGGGTSPYNEQFF
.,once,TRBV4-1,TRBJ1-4,TGCGCCAGCAGCCACGCAACTAATGAAAAACTGTTTTTT,CASSHATNEKLFF
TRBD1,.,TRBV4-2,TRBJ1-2,TGTGCCAGCAGCCTGACAGGGCGGGACAACTATGGCTACACCTTC,CASSLTGRDNYGYTF
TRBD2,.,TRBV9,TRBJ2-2,TGTGCCAGCAGCGTACGCCCTAGCGGGGGGAACACCGGGGAGCTGTTTTTT,CASSVRPSGGNTGELFF
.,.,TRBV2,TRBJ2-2,TGTGCCAGCAGGGACCTAGGGAGAAACACCGGGGAGCTGTTTTTT,CASRDLGRNTGELFF
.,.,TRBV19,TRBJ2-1,TGTGCCAGTAGTAAGGGAGCGTTGTACAATGAGCAGTTCTTC,CASSKGALYNEQFF
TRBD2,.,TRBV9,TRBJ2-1,TGTGCCAGCAGCGTGGGTGGGAGGGCCCCCTACAATGAGCAGTTCTTC,CASSVGGRAPYNEQFF
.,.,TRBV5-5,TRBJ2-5,TGTGCCAGCAGCTTGGCTCAAGAGACCCAGTACTTC,CASSLAQETQYF
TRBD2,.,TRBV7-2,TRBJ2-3,TGTGCCAGCAGCTTAGTCACCTCTAGCGGGGGGGCCACAGATACGCAGTATTTT,CASSLVTSSGGATDTQYF
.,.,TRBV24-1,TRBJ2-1,TGTGCCACCAGTGACCCCACCTACAATGAGCAGTTCTTC,CATSDPTYNEQFF
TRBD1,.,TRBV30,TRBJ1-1,TGTGCCTGGTTCACAGGGGCCGCTGAAGCTTTCTTT,CAWFTGAAEAFF
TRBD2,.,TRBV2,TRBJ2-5,TGTGCCAGCAGTGGCTACCTAGGGACTAGCGGACAAGAGACCCAGTACTTC,CASSGYLGTSGQETQYF
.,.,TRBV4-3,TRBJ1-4,TGCGCCAGCAGCCAAAGAGGGCTCCCGAATGAAAAACTGTTTTTT,CASSQRGLPNEKLFF
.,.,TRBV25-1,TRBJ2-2,TGTGCCAGCAGTGATTCGCGGAGAATCGGGGAGCTGTTTTTT,CASSDSRRIGELFF
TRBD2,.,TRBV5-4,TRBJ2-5,TGTGCCAGCAGCCACACTAGCGGGGGGTCCTTTCAAGAGACCCAGTACTTC,CASSHTSGGSFQETQYF
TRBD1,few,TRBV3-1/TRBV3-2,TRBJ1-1,TGTGCCAGCAGCCAAGCGGGGGACAGGGGGCTCATGAACACTGAAGCTTTCTTT,CASSQAGDRGLMNTEAFF
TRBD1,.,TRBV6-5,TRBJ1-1,TGTGCCATCTTCGGACAGGGAGACATGAACACTGAAGCTTTCTTT,CAIFGQGDMNTEAFF
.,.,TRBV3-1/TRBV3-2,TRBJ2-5,TGTGCCAGCAGCCAAGATTTCAAGACCCAGTACTTC,CASSQDFKTQYF
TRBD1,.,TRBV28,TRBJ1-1,TGTGCCAGCACTGCCGGGGGACAGTGGAAGCCGATGAACACTGAAGCTTTCTTT,CASTAGGQWKPMNTEAFF
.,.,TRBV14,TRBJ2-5,TGTGCCAACCCCCGGGACCGGGGGTCCCAGTACTTC,CANPRDRGSQYF
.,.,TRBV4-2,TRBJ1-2,TGTGCCAGCAGCCAAGATCTTACAGGGAGCCATGGCTACACCTTC,CASSQDLTGSHGYTF
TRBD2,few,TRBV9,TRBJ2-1,TGTGCCAGTTCCCGGCTAGCGGGGGACTCCTACAATGAGCAGTTCTTC,CASSRLAGDSYNEQFF
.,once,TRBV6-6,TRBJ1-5,TGTGCCAGCAGTGCACTGGTTAGCAATCAGCCCCAGCATTTT,CASSALVSNQPQHF
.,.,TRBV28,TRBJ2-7,TGTGCCAGCAGTCCCCCGGGATACCCCTACGAGCAGTACTTC,CASSPPGYPYEQYF
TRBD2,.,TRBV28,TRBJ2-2,TGTGCCAGCACCGTAGCGGGCCCGAACACCGGGGAGCTGTTTTTT,CASTVAGPNTGELFF
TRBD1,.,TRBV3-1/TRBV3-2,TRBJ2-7,TGTGCCAGCAGCCCCCGGACAGGAGGATACGAGCAGTACTTC,CASSPRTGGYEQYF
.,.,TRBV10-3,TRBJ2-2,TGTGCCATCAGTGGACTGCCTACGAACACCGGGGAGCTGTTTTTT,CAISGLPTNTGELFF
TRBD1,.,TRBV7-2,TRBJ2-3,TGTGCCAGCAGCACCCGGGACAGAGCAGATACGCAGTATTTT,CASSTRDRADTQYF
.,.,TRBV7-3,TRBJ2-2,TGTGCCAGCAGCTTAACAGGAGGGACCGGGGAGCTGTTTTTT,CASSLTGGTGELFF
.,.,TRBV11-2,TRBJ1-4,TGTGCCAGCACCCGTGGCGGCACTAATGAAAAACTGTTTTTT,CASTRGGTNEKLFF
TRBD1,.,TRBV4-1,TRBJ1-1,TGCGCCAGCAGTCGATCGGACAGGGAGAACACTGAAGCTTTCTTT,CASSRSDRENTEAFF
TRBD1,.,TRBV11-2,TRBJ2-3,TGTGCCAGCAGCTTAGAAACCGGGACAGGGGTAATAGATACGCAGTATTTT,CASSLETGTGVIDTQYF
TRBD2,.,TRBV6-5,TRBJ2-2,TGTGCCAGCAGACTAGCGGGGGGTTACACCGGGGAGCTGTTTTTT,CASRLAGGYTGELFF
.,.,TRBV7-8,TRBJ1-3,TGTGCCAGCAGCTTATCAGGGTCCGCCACTTCTGGAAACACCATATATTTT,CASSLSGSATSGNTIYF
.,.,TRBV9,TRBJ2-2,TGTGCCAGCAGCCCTCGGACAGCGAACACCGGGGAGCTGTTTTTT,CASSPRTANTGELFF
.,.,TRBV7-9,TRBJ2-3,TGTGCCAGCAGCTTTTCCGCAGGGGACACAGATACGCAGTATTTT,CASSFSAGDTDTQYF
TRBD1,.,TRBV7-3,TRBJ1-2,TGTGCCAGCAGCCCCGCCCCGGGACAGACTTATGGCTACACCTTC,CASSPAPGQTYGYTF
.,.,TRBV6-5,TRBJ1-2,TGTGCCAGCAGTTACAGCCTTAATAACTATGGCTACACCTTC,CASSYSLNNYGYTF
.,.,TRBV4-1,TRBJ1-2,TGCGCCAGCAGCCAAGAAAGGCCGGGTTACTATGGCTACACCTTC,CASSQERPGYYGYTF
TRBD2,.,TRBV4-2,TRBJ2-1,TGTGCCAGCAGCCAAGAGAGGTATGGGACTAGTGCCTACAATGAGCAGTTCTTC,CASSQERYGTSAYNEQFF
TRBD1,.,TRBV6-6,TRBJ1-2,TGTGCCAGCACACACCGGACAGGGGGCGCGGGCGGCTACACCTTC,CASTHRTGGAGGYTF
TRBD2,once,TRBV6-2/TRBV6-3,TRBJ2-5,TGTGCCAGCAGCCCTCGACTAGCGGGGGACCAAGAGACCCAGTACTTC,CASSPRLAGDQETQYF